The T cell receptor (beta chain) described here comes from a study of glioma-infiltrating T cells after dendritic cell vaccination. Germline V lookup: CDR1 SNHLY, CDR2 FYNNEI. This CDR3 spans 15 amino acids. V lost 6 bases, J lost 2 bases, and 7 bases stayed unmatched. The table came from immunoSEQ multiplex PCR; TCRdb's copy has only in-frame clones and leaves some out. This repertoire shows some 87,000 clones, about 83% found once; its top ten account for less than 3%. This sample comprised blood, obtained before dendritic cell vaccination. V usage is TRBV2 and J usage is TRBJ2-1; 7 bases agree with TRBD1. This clonotype was sampled from a human donor with glioblastoma. CDR3 loop: CASRGGRGPYNEQFF. For the CDR3, the DNA is TGTGCCAGCAGAGGGGGCCGTGGACCCTACAATGAGCAGTTCTTC.